This TCR beta chain was identified during a study of shared clonotypes between healthy human individuals. Method: immunoSEQ multiplex PCR; TCRdb's copy keeps in-frame clones and lacks some. This sample carries about 1.5 million clones, nearly 99% of them seen once, and the ten largest clones take around 0.45%. What was sequenced was naive CD4+ T cells sorted from blood. Subset meaning: CD45RA+ positively selected. The sequence was collected from a man aged 25 to 45 in good health.

This CDR3 reads CASNLAGASSYEQYF. In nucleotides, the CDR3 is TGTGCCAGCAATTTAGCGGGAGCGTCCTCCTACGAGCAGTACTTC. The V gene is TRBV2, the J gene TRBJ2-7; 9 bases are a match to TRBD2. The CDR3 runs to 15 residues. CDR1 is SNHLY, CDR2 FYNNEI, per germline. After removal of 7 bases from V and 0 bases from J, the junction contained 7 bases not matched to a gene.